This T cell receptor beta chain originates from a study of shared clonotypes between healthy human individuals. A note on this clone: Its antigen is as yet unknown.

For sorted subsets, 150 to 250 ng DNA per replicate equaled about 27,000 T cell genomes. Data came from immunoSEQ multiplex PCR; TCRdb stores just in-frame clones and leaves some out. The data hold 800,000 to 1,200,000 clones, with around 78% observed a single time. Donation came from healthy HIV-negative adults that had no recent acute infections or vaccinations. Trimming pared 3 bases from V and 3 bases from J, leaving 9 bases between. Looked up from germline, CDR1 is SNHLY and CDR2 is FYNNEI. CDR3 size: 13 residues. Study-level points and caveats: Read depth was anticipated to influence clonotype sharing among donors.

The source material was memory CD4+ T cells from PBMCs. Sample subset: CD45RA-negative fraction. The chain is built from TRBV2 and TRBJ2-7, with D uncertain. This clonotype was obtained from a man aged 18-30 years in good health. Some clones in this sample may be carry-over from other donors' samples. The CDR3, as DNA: TGTGCCAGCAGTGACGGCCGAGACTACGAGCAGTACTTC. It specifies CASSDGRDYEQYF.